This TCR beta chain derives from a study of tumor-infiltrating lymphocytes in primary liver carcinoma. About the study: Samples gave roughly 3.5 to 7.5 million productive TCRbeta reads, similar across tissue types.

cDNA specific to TCR beta was made from 500 ng of total RNA, with a constant-region primer employed for priming. TCR beta libraries came from three nested multiplex PCR rounds using slightly modified ARM-PCR. In TCRdb, the multiplex PCR reads were re-called with MiXCR into one record per CDR3 protein. The sample gives 75,000 to 80,000 distinct CDR3 sequences, 69% of which show up once; roughly 28% is in the top ten. Bulk tissue was left unsorted, and RNA and DNA were co-extracted from roughly 20-30 mg of it. Primary liver carcinomas in the patients were surgically resected. Worth noting for this clonotype: The antigen remains undetermined. An end of the junction does not agree with germline; a read error may underlie this.

Study results and caveats: Blood's top-250-clone fraction was significantly lower than that of tumors (p = 0.039). The study found tumor-adjacent and tumor-blood pairs overlapped less than tumor region pairs.

Sequenced: tumor-adjacent normal liver tissue. The origin of this receptor is a man in his forties or fifties with primary liver carcinoma and hepatitis B virus infection.

CDR3 nucleotides: TGCGCCAGCAGCTCAAGGGGGGACGAGCAGCACTTC. It codes for CASSSRGDEQHF. The chain employs TRBV4-1 and TRBJ2-7; either TRBD1 or TRBD2 may supply D (6 bases each). Germline CDR1 MGHRA, CDR2 YSYEKL. This CDR3 region has 12 residues.